This T cell receptor (beta chain) was profiled in a study of T cell responses to AZD1222 COVID-19 vaccine. The CDR3 has 14 residues. Germline V gene lookup returns CDR1 MNHEY and CDR2 SMNVEV (reference sequence). The V and J ends lost 3 bases and 0 bases respectively, with 8 bases between them. Profiling relied on immunoSEQ multiplex PCR, and the TCRdb table lists in-frame clones only, not all of them. The sample has approximately 100,000 clones; approximately 90% are singletons. Pooled in the analysis were second doses at about 4 or about 12 weeks. Of note for this clone: Its antigen is not known.

Study-level results: The study identified only six AZD1222 recipients as seropositive at baseline. Vaccine-related CD4 TCRs covered spike, predominating at 160-218 and 743-854.

The sequence derives from an adult who received the AZD1222 COVID-19 vaccine. This chain links TRBV27 with TRBJ1-2; D is undetermined. Sample: peripheral blood, taken 28 days after the second AZD1222 dose. CDR3 sequence reads: CASSFSSSNYGYTF. The DNA of the CDR3 is TGTGCCAGCAGTTTCAGCAGCTCTAACTATGGCTACACCTTC.